This T cell receptor beta chain came from a study of shared clonotypes between healthy human individuals. Study results and limitations: Estimated clonotype richness was generally higher in naive than memory subsets. Naive CD4 clonotype sharing across a handful of donors was 4% to 5.5%. It was the non-shared clonotypes that had lower generation probabilities than clonotypes shared by all four donors.

The CDR3 totals 15 residues. V was clipped by 4 bases and J by 0 bases, with 10 bases between them. Germline CDR1 is SGHVS and CDR2 is FQNEAQ. Profiled with immunoSEQ multiplex PCR; TCRdb holds only in-frame clones, not every one. The repertoire holds approximately 2.5 million clones, with around nine tenths as singletons. Regarding this clone: What it binds is not known.

Sample: naive CD4+ T cells sorted from blood. Subset denoted: CD45RA+ positively selected. V and J are TRBV7-8 and TRBJ2-1; tentative D call: TRBD2 (6 bases). This clonotype was sampled from a man younger than 35 in good health. CDR3 sequence reads: CASSWRDASYNEQFF. In DNA form, the CDR3 reads TGTGCCAGCAGCTGGAGGGACGCCTCCTACAATGAGCAGTTCTTC.